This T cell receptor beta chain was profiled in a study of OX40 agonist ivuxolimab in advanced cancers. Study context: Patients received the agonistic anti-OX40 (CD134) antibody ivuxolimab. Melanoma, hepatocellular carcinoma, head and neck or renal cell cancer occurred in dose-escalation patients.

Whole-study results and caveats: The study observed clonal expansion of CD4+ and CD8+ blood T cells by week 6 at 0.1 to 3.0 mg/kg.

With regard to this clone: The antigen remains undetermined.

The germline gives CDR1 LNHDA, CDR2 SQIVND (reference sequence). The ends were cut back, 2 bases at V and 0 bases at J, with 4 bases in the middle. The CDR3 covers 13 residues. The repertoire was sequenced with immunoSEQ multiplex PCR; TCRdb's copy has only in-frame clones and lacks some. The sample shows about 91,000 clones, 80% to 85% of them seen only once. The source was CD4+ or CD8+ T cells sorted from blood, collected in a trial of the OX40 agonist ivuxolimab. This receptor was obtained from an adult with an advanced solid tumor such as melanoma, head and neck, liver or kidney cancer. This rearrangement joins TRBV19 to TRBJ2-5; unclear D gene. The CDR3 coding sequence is TGTGCCAGTAGTATACATTACCAAGAGACCCAGTACTTC. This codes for CASSIHYQETQYF.